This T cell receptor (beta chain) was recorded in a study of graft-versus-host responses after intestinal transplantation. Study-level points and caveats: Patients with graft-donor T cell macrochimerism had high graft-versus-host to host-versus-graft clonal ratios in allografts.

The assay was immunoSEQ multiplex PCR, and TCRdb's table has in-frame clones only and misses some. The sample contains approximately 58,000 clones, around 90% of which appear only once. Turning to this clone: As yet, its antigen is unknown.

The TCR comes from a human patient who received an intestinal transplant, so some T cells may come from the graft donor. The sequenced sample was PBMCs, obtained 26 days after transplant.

CDR3 bases: TGTGCCAGCAGCGAAACCGCTAGCGGGGGGGCAGATACGCAGTATTTT. The encoded protein is CASSETASGGADTQYF. V and J are TRBV2 and TRBJ2-3, with 12 positions matching TRBD2. V shed 6 bases and J 4 bases; nucleotides not matched to a gene: 8. Germline values: CDR1 SNHLY, CDR2 FYNNEI. The CDR3 totals 16 residues.